This T cell receptor (beta chain) was obtained from a study of T cell repertoires in cytomegalovirus infection. TCRdb re-called the reads through MiXCR, storing one row per CDR3 protein. Of about half a million distinct CDR3 sequences in the sample, about two fifths were seen once. Trimming removed 6 bases at V and 2 bases at J, with 19 bases between. Germline values: CDR1 MNHNS, CDR2 SASEGT. The CDR3 consists of 16 residues. To note about this clonotype: Its cognate antigen is unknown.

The sequence came from a human donor in good health (CMV status not recorded). Some clones in this sample may be carry-over from other donors' samples. Sequences were derived from cultured PBMCs, sampled from culture after CMV antigen stimulation. This sequence joins TRBV6-1 and TRBJ2-5, with D possibly being TRBD1 or TRBD2 (5 bases each). CDR3 sequence reads: CASRGRDGYYQETQYF. The CDR3 DNA sequence: TGTGCCAGCAGAGGCCGGGACGGATATTATCAAGAGACCCAGTACTTC.